The sequence of this TCR beta chain was determined in a study of T cell responses to AZD1222 COVID-19 vaccine. General study results and limits: Clonal diversity was possibly underestimated, and the donors were mostly white British, with more females. After two AZD1222 doses, spike-specific TCR breadth and depth rose versus day 0. Variant regions that are unmutated are reportedly the target of nearly half of spike-specific TCRs. None of the repertoires were sampled until the peak T cell response had passed.

Assay: immunoSEQ multiplex PCR; the TCRdb copy retains only in-frame clones and omits some. The table records 140,000 to 150,000 clones, under 95% of them present only once. About this clone: What it binds is not known.

The sample in question was peripheral blood, obtained on day 0 of AZD1222 vaccination. The sequence was collected from an adult in good health.

The CDR3 DNA is TGTGCCAGCAGCGGATTAGAAAGACAGGGGAGGGGTGAAAAACTGTTTTTT. It translates to CASSGLERQGRGEKLFF. This chain uses TRBV9 with TRBJ1-4; 8 bases agree with TRBD1. The CDR3 spans 17 residues. CDR1 and CDR2 (germline): SGDLS, YYNGEE. J lost 7 bases, V lost 3 bases, and 14 bases had no gene match.